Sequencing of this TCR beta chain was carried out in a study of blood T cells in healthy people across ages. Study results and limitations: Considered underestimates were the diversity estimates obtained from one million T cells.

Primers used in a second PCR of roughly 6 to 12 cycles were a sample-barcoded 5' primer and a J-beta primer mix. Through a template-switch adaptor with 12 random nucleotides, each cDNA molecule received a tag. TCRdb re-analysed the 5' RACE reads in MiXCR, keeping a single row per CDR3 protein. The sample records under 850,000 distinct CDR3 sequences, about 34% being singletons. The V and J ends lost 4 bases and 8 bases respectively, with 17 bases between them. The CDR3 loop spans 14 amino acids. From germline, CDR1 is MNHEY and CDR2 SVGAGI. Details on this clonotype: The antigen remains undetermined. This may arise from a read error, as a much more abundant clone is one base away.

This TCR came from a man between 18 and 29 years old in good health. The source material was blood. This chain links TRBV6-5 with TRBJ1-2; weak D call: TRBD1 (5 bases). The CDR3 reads CASSSPGAKWGYTF. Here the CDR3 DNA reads TGTGCCAGCAGTTCTCCCGGGGCAAAGTGGGGCTACACCTTC.